The next 20 T cell receptor beta chains were all read from a single sample in a study of human T cells and chemical hapten exposure. In TCRdb, the RACE reads were re-called with MiXCR into one record per CDR3 protein. The profile shows 75,000 to 100,000 distinct CDR3 sequences, about an eighth of them singletons. Time point reported: patch test 1, 2 weeks after DPC sensitization. Treatment described: therapeutic diphenylcyclopropenone sensitization with weekly scalp DPC. The input for sequencing was whole blood, taken in connection with sensitization to the hapten diphenylcyclopropenone (DPC). These receptors originate from a woman aged 55-69 years with alopecia areata. Some clones in this sample may be carry-over from other donors' samples.

The table lists this clonotype with many counts. The rearrangement joins TRBV7-9 to TRBJ2-3, with D tentatively TRBD1 or TRBD2 (5 bases each). This CDR3 comprises 15 residues. Trimming took 1 base from V and 4 from J, leaving 12 bases between them. Germline CDR1 reads SEHNR; CDR2 reads FQNEAQ (reference sequence). CDR3 bases: TGTGCCAGCAGCTTAGAAGGGACGGTCGCAGATACGCAGTATTTT. It encodes CASSLEGTVADTQYF.

The chain carries TRBV5-1 and TRBJ1-1, with TRBD1 as a possible D gene (6 bases). V shed 3 bases and J shed 5 bases, with 14 bases lying between them. The CDR3 contains 14 residues. Germline lookup yields CDR1 SGHRS and CDR2 YFSETQ. CDR3 region: CASSYEAGVTEAFF. In DNA, the CDR3 is TGCGCCAGCAGCTACGAAGCAGGGGTGACTGAAGCTTTCTTT.

This clonotype was detected a few times. The chain employs TRBV7-9 and TRBJ1-1, with D unclear. Germline values: CDR1 SEHNR, CDR2 FQNEAQ (reference sequence). This CDR3 contains 12 residues. V was clipped by 5 bases and J by 10 bases, with 14 bases between them. The CDR3 coding sequence is TGTGCCAGCAGCCCCGAGGCCGGCGGAGCTTTCTTT. It yields the protein CASSPEAGGAFF.

This clonotype was detected ten times or more. The rearrangement joins TRBV27 to TRBJ2-1; tentative D call: TRBD2 (5 bases). The CDR3 has 14 amino acids. The germline V gene encodes CDR1 MNHEY and CDR2 SMNVEV (reference sequence). V lost 8 bases, J lost 0 bases, and 11 bases lay in between. The CDR3 nucleotides read TGTGCCAGCGCGAGGGCCTCCTCCTACAATGAGCAGTTCTTC. This translates into CASARASSYNEQFF.

This CDR3 reads CASSLRTGQGAAGYTF. Written as DNA, the CDR3 is TGTGCCAGCAGTTTAAGGACGGGACAGGGGGCGGCTGGCTACACCTTC. The rearrangement joins TRBV12-3 or TRBV12-4 to TRBJ1-2; 12 nucleotides match TRBD1. V trimming: 2 bases; J trimming: 7 bases; junction bases outside the gene matches: 8. The CDR3 has 16 residues.

This clonotype was seen ten or more times. The V and J genes are TRBV3-1 and TRBJ2-2; D gene unclear. This CDR3 spans 12 amino acids. The V end lost 4 bases, the J end lost 6 bases, and 6 bases lay between the germline ends. Germline CDR1 reads LGHDT; CDR2 reads YNNKEL (reference sequence). Here the CDR3 reads CASSLTPGELFF. CDR3 in DNA: TGTGCCAGCAGCCTAACTCCCGGGGAGCTGTTTTTT. Using reference TRBV3-1 and TRBJ2-2 for the parts outside the CDR3, the full variable domain is DTAVSQTPKYLVTQMGNDKSIKCEQNLGHDTMYWYKQDSKKFLKIMFSYNNKELIINETVPNRFSPKSPDKAHLNLHINSLELGDSAVYFCASSLTPGELFFGEGSRLTVL.

This chain joins TRBV24-1 and TRBJ2-3; D is unresolved. Germline CDR1 and CDR2: KGHDR and SFDVKD. This CDR3 has 16 amino acids. V was shortened by 2 bases and J by 2 bases, with 13 bases between the two germline ends. CDR3 in amino acids: CATSDSTIAYTDTQYF. The CDR3 DNA follows: TGTGCCACCAGTGATTCCACTATTGCCTACACAGATACGCAGTATTTT.

This clonotype has a handful of counts. J is TRBJ1-1 and V is TRBV29-1, with D unresolved. The germline V gene has CDR1 SQVTM and CDR2 ANQGSEA. The CDR3 covers 13 residues. Trimming removed 3 bases at V and 3 bases at J, with 11 bases between. The CDR3 loop reads CSVDRKGDTEAFF. CDR3 DNA: TGCAGCGTTGACCGTAAGGGAGACACTGAAGCTTTCTTT.

This clonotype was seen a few times. The chain recombines TRBV5-1 with TRBJ1-5; the D is unclear. V dropped 2 bases and J dropped 0 bases, with 9 bases sitting between them. This CDR3 spans 15 amino acids. Germline V lookup: CDR1 SGHRS, CDR2 YFSETQ. The CDR3 region has the DNA TGCGCCAGCAGCTTCGGAGGCAATAGCAATCAGCCCCAGCATTTT. Translation gives CASSFGGNSNQPQHF.

The chain is built from TRBV4-1 and TRBJ1-4, with 7 bases lining up with TRBD1. V was pared by 4 bases and J by 8 bases, with 7 bases of the junction left unmatched. The germline CDR1 and CDR2 sequences are MGHRA and YSYEKL. This CDR3 is 14 amino acids long. This CDR3 reads CASSPRQGAEKLFF. The CDR3 DNA sequence: TGCGCCAGCAGCCCTCGACAGGGAGCCGAAAAACTGTTTTTT.

The V and J genes are TRBV29-1 and TRBJ2-3; D tentatively reads TRBD1 or TRBD2 (5 bases each). The V and J ends lost 4 bases and 0 bases respectively, with 8 bases between them. The length of the CDR3 is 13 residues. Germline V gives CDR1 SQVTM, CDR2 ANQGSEA. For the CDR3, the DNA is TGCAGCGTTGCGGGACCAAGCACAGATACGCAGTATTTT. Translating it yields CSVAGPSTDTQYF.

On this clonotype: With a much larger clone just one base away, this may be a read error. This chain links TRBV3-1 with TRBJ2-5, with D unresolved. Germline values: CDR1 LGHDT, CDR2 YNNKEL (reference sequence). The CDR3 totals 14 residues. Trimming shortened V by 4 bases and J by 5 bases, and 14 bases separated the two germline ends. The CDR3 sequence: CASSLALGSETQYF. DNA for the CDR3: TGTGCCAGCAGCCTAGCTCTCGGTAGCGAGACCCAGTACTTC.

This sequence joins TRBV7-3 and TRBJ2-3; TRBD1 might be the D (6 bases). Trimming cost V 1 base and J 1 base, with 9 bases left between them. This CDR3 comprises 15 residues. Germline CDR1 and CDR2: SGHTA and FQGTGA. The CDR3 spells CASSLMGAGTDTQYF. Here the CDR3 DNA reads TGTGCCAGCAGCTTAATGGGGGCCGGCACAGATACGCAGTATTTT.

This clonotype was observed many times. The gene calls are TRBV20-1 and TRBJ2-5; 10 nucleotides match TRBD2. CDR1 is DFQATT and CDR2 is SNEGSKA in the germline V gene (reference sequence). V lost 4 bases and J lost 0; bases outside the gene matches: 8. The CDR3 is 16 residues long. As DNA, the CDR3 is TGCAGTGCTATTCTAGAAGCGGGGGGGTACCAAGAGACCCAGTACTTC. It yields the protein CSAILEAGGYQETQYF.

This clonotype was seen a handful of times. The chain uses TRBV14 and TRBJ1-4; the D is unclear. This CDR3 has 14 amino acids. Looked up from germline, CDR1 is SGHDN and CDR2 is FVKESK. V was cut by 0 bases and J by 6 bases, with 8 bases left in between. CDR3: CASSQDWAHEKLFF. The CDR3 DNA reads TGTGCCAGCAGCCAAGATTGGGCCCATGAAAAACTGTTTTTT.

This clonotype was observed a few times. The chain has TRBV10-3 and TRBJ1-1; the D gene is possibly TRBD1 (5 bases). This CDR3 contains 13 residues. V dropped 2 bases and J dropped 3 bases, with 7 bases sitting between them. CDR1 is ENHRY, CDR2 SYGVKD, per germline. The CDR3 sequence is CAISERGDTEAFF. CDR3 DNA: TGTGCCATCAGTGAGCGGGGGGACACTGAAGCTTTCTTT.

This clonotype was found once. The V call is TRBV5-1, the J call TRBJ2-1; 7 bases are shared with TRBD2. V was pared by 1 base and J by 6 bases, with 13 bases of the junction left unmatched. Germline loops: CDR1 SGHRS, CDR2 YFSETQ. The CDR3 consists of 17 residues. For the CDR3, the DNA is TGCGCCAGCAGCTTGACTCTTTACGGGGGGTTCCCCAATGAGCAGTTCTTC. It codes for CASSLTLYGGFPNEQFF.

This clonotype was counted ten times or more. The rearrangement joins TRBV10-3 to TRBJ2-1; D may be TRBD1 (6 bases). CDR1 is ENHRY and CDR2 is SYGVKD in the germline V gene. The CDR3 has 12 residues. Trimming stripped 8 bases from V and 9 bases from J, with 14 bases between. CDR3: CAISLQGTEQFF. Written as DNA, the CDR3 is TGTGCCATCTCCCTACAGGGTACTGAGCAGTTCTTC.

The sample holds many counts of this clonotype. The rearrangement uses TRBV27 and TRBJ1-6, with 11 positions matching TRBD1. The CDR3 spans 15 residues. After removal of 6 bases from V and 8 bases from J, the junction contained 6 bases not matched to a gene. Germline V CDR1 and CDR2: MNHEY, SMNVEV (reference sequence). The CDR3: CASSWGTGGHSPLHF. CDR3 DNA: TGTGCCAGCAGCTGGGGGACAGGGGGTCATTCACCCCTCCACTTT.

The chain recombines TRBV18 with TRBJ2-5, with 9 nucleotides matching TRBD1. The V segment lost 2 bases and the J segment 4 bases; nucleotides outside the gene matches: 8. Looked up from germline, CDR1 is KGHSH and CDR2 is LQKENI. The CDR3 loop spans 16 amino acids. The CDR3 reads CASSPTQQGAGETQYF. The CDR3 coding sequence is TGTGCCAGCTCACCAACTCAACAGGGGGCAGGAGAGACCCAGTACTTC.